Below, 30 T cell receptor beta chains from the same sample are listed, as sequenced in a study of T cells in Graves' hyperthyroidism and ophthalmopathy. Amplified TCR beta CDR3 regions came from RNA transcripts. Using the HTBI primer set, a first-round RT-PCR was run on the TCR CDR3. MiXCR was run by TCRdb on the multiplex PCR reads, yielding one entry per CDR3 protein. There are around 620,000 distinct CDR3 sequences in the sample; 11% to 15% occur only once, and roughly 7% lies in the top ten. The sample comprised blood. These receptors all come from a woman in her late teens or twenties with Graves' ophthalmopathy.

This clonotype appeared many times. DNA of the CDR3: TGTGCCTGGGGCCACTATGGCTACACCTTC. It codes for CAWGHYGYTF. The J gene is TRBJ1-2, the V gene TRBV30; D gene unclear. The V gene's germline CDR1 is GTSNPN and CDR2 SVGIG (reference sequence). The CDR3 length is 10 residues. V gave up 5 bases and J gave up 3 bases, with 4 bases separating them.

Remarks on this clonotype: This sequence may be a read error, since a much larger clone differs from it by one base. V and J are TRBV19 and TRBJ2-1; D is undetermined. Per the germline V gene, CDR1 is LNHDA and CDR2 is SQIVND (reference sequence). The CDR3 sequence is 14 residues long. The CDR3 region is CDSSMSMAYNEQFF. CDR3 nucleotide sequence: TGTGACAGTAGTATGAGTATGGCGTACAATGAGCAGTTCTTC.

V usage is TRBV5-6 and J usage is TRBJ2-7; 10 bases agree with TRBD1. CDR3 length: 13 residues. Germline assignment: CDR1 SGHDT and CDR2 YYEEEE. Losses at the gene ends were 3 bases for V and 5 bases for J; bases not matched to a gene: 2. CDR3 bases: TGTGCCAGCAGCTACGGACAGGGGGACGAGCAGTACTTC. Encoded protein: CASSYGQGDEQYF. Complete variable domain (other parts from reference TRBV5-6 and TRBJ2-7): DAGVTQSPTHLIKTRGQQVTLRCSPKSGHDTVSWYQQALGQGPQFIFQYYEEEERQRGNFPDRFSGHQFPNYSSELNVNALLLGDSALYLCASSYGQGDEQYFGPGTRLTVT.

In its sample, this clonotype was seen a few times. The chain combines TRBV3-1 with TRBJ2-2, with 9 bases that match TRBD1. CDR1 and CDR2 from the germline V gene are LGHDT and YNNKEL (reference sequence). The CDR3 has 18 amino acids. The junction had 6 bases not matched to a gene; V was cut back by 1 base and J by 0 bases. CDR3 coding DNA: TGTGCCAGCAGCCAAGTGGGACAGGGTTTCACGAACACCGGGGAGCTGTTTTTT. Translated, it gives CASSQVGQGFTNTGELFF. Complete variable domain (other parts from reference TRBV3-1 and TRBJ2-2): DTAVSQTPKYLVTQMGNDKSIKCEQNLGHDTMYWYKQDSKKFLKIMFSYNNKELIINETVPNRFSPKSPDKAHLNLHINSLELGDSAVYFCASSQVGQGFTNTGELFFGEGSRLTVL.

This clonotype occurred many times. V is TRBV12-3 or TRBV12-4 and J is TRBJ1-1, with D possibly being TRBD1 (6 bases). V was cut by 6 bases and J by 1 base, with 12 bases left in between. The CDR3 is 14 amino acids. CDR3 amino acids: CASSLETGNTEAFF. CDR3 DNA: TGTGCCAGCAGCTTGGAGACAGGGAACACTGAAGCTTTCTTT.

This chain links TRBV6-2 or TRBV6-3 with TRBJ2-7, with TRBD2 matching 9 bases. The ends lost 6 bases at V and 2 bases at J; junction bases unmatched: 5. Germline V gene lookup returns CDR1 MNHEY and CDR2 SVGEGT. CDR3 size: 14 residues. The CDR3 loop reads CASRYAGGPYEQYF. In DNA form, the CDR3 reads TGTGCCAGCAGATACGCGGGGGGGCCCTACGAGCAGTACTTC.

In its sample, this clonotype was seen many times. This chain uses TRBV3-1 with TRBJ2-7; D is unclear. Germline values: CDR1 LGHDT, CDR2 YNNKEL (reference sequence). V shed 2 bases and J shed 7 bases, with 6 bases lying between them. The CDR3 sequence is 11 residues long. The CDR3 reads CASSQWDEQYF. The CDR3 nucleotides are TGTGCCAGCAGCCAATGGGATGAGCAGTACTTC.

There are many counts of this clonotype. The chain is built from TRBV7-2 and TRBJ1-1; TRBD1 matches at 9 bases. The V gene end was trimmed by 4 bases and the J gene end by 0 bases; junction bases not matched to a gene: 9. The CDR3 length is 17 residues. CDR1 and CDR2 (germline): SGHTA, FQGNSA. The DNA for the CDR3 is TGTGCCAGCAGCTCTACAGGGGGCTTATATATGAACACTGAAGCTTTCTTT. Translating it yields CASSSTGGLYMNTEAFF.

This clonotype was seen only a few times. The rearrangement uses TRBV29-1 and TRBJ1-1; D unresolved. CDR1 and CDR2 (germline): SQVTM, ANQGSEA. V was cut by 4 bases and J by 7 bases, with 7 bases left in between. The CDR3 runs 10 residues. The CDR3 region is CSVGAFEAFF. The CDR3 DNA is TGCAGCGTTGGTGCATTTGAAGCTTTCTTT.

There are many counts of this clonotype. The gene calls are TRBV7-2 and TRBJ1-3; TRBD1 agrees at 8 bases. After removal of 4 bases from V and 4 bases from J, the junction contained 9 bases not matched to a gene. CDR3 length: 16 amino acids. Germline loops: CDR1 SGHTA, CDR2 FQGNSA. CDR3 sequence (DNA): TGTGCCAGCAGCTCGATAAGGACAGGGCGAGGAAACACCATATATTTT. The encoded protein is CASSSIRTGRGNTIYF.

Ten or more counts support this clonotype. This chain links TRBV9 with TRBJ2-1; TRBD2 matches at 8 bases. CDR3 length: 17 residues. Germline CDR1 and CDR2: SGDLS and YYNGEE. V lost 4 bases to trimming and J lost 9 bases; unmatched junction nucleotides: 18. CDR3 nucleotides: TGTGCCAGCAGCCCCATATTACGTGCGGGAGGCGGGGGTGAGCAGTTCTTC. Translating gives CASSPILRAGGGGEQFF.

In its sample, this clonotype was seen many times. The chain combines TRBV20-1 with TRBJ2-3; TRBD2 agrees at 14 bases. The CDR3 has 17 amino acids. Per the germline V gene, CDR1 is DFQATT and CDR2 is SNEGSKA (reference sequence). Trimming at V came to 6 bases and at J to 2 bases, leaving 10 bases not matched to a gene. The CDR3 spells CSATATSGRAFTDTQYF. The DNA for the CDR3 is TGCAGTGCCACAGCGACTAGCGGGAGGGCCTTCACAGATACGCAGTATTTT.

The rearrangement links TRBV6-2 or TRBV6-3 to TRBJ1-5, with 8 bases that match TRBD1. The length of the CDR3 is 14 residues. J was trimmed by 7 bases and V by 2 bases; bases with no gene match: 4. The germline V gene has CDR1 MNHEY and CDR2 SVGEGT. Here the CDR3 reads CASSYPTGEQPQHF. The CDR3 nucleotides are TGTGCCAGCAGTTACCCGACAGGGGAACAGCCCCAGCATTTT.

The table lists this clonotype with many counts. The chain combines TRBV11-1 with TRBJ2-7; weak D call: TRBD1 (6 bases). The germline CDR1 and CDR2 sequences are SGHAT and FQDESV (reference sequence). The CDR3 is 13 amino acids. V lost 1 base to trimming and J lost 4 bases, with 8 bases between them. CDR3 bases: TGTGCCAGCAGCTTAGACAGGGTATACGAGCAGTACTTC. Protein product: CASSLDRVYEQYF.

This clonotype was counted many times. The chain has TRBV27 and TRBJ1-5; D ambiguous. The CDR3 is made up of 16 amino acids. In germline, CDR1 is MNHEY, CDR2 SMNVEV (reference sequence). With 5 bases removed from V and 7 bases from J, the gap between germline ends came to 21 bases. CDR3: CASSPSGPLVGQPQHF. Here the CDR3 DNA reads TGTGCCAGCAGTCCCTCGGGCCCCCTGGTCGGGCAGCCCCAGCATTTT.

This clonotype has more than one count but fewer than ten. The chain recombines TRBV4-1 with TRBJ2-7; no clear D gene. V dropped 3 bases and J dropped 1 base, with 10 bases sitting between them. The germline CDR1 and CDR2 sequences are MGHRA and YSYEKL. The CDR3 has 14 residues. The CDR3 DNA follows: TGCGCCAGCAGCCATTTGGGCTCTTCCTACGAGCAGTACTTC. This translates into CASSHLGSSYEQYF.

The table lists this clonotype with many counts. The J gene is TRBJ1-2, the V gene TRBV28; unclear D gene. The CDR3 spans 11 residues. Trimming took off 3 bases at V and 2 bases at J, with 1 base between the two ends. Germline V gene sequence: CDR1 MDHEN, CDR2 SYDVKM. CDR3 protein: CASSFNYGYTF. As DNA, the CDR3 is TGTGCCAGCAGTTTCAACTATGGCTACACCTTC.

This clonotype was counted ten times or more. The gene calls are TRBV7-9 and TRBJ2-1; perhaps D is TRBD1 or TRBD2 (5 bases each). Germline assignment: CDR1 SEHNR and CDR2 FQNEAQ (reference sequence). V was shortened by 6 bases and J by 11 bases, with 26 bases between the two germline ends. CDR3 size: 16 residues. CDR3 sequence (DNA): TGTGCCAGCAGGACCGGCGGCGGTACCGCCGGGGCCCAGCAGTTCTTC. Amino acids: CASRTGGGTAGAQQFF.

The CDR3 protein is CASSAQNYGYTF. CDR3 in DNA: TGTGCCAGCAGCGCCCAGAATTATGGCTACACCTTC. The chain carries TRBV9 and TRBJ1-2; the D is unclear. This CDR3 comprises 12 residues. The V end lost 3 bases, the J end lost 5 bases, and 8 bases lay between the germline ends. Germline V gives CDR1 SGDLS, CDR2 YYNGEE.

This clonotype has at least ten counts. The V gene is TRBV29-1, the J gene TRBJ2-5; maybe TRBD2 (6 bases). This CDR3 comprises 13 residues. Trimming removed 6 bases at V and 8 bases at J, with 19 bases between. Germline V gene lookup returns CDR1 SQVTM and CDR2 ANQGSEA. CDR3: CSVLRGTSATQYF. The DNA of the CDR3 is TGCAGCGTCCTCCGTGGGACTTCGGCAACCCAGTACTTC.

This chain uses TRBV10-3 with TRBJ2-5; perhaps TRBD2 as D (6 bases). CDR1 and CDR2 (germline): ENHRY, SYGVKD. This CDR3 spans 12 amino acids. Trimming took off 5 bases at V and 6 bases at J, with 10 bases between the two ends. The CDR3 loop is CAISWDSKTQYF. DNA of the CDR3: TGTGCCATCAGTTGGGACTCGAAGACCCAGTACTTC.

J is TRBJ2-5 and V is TRBV5-1; 11 nucleotides agree with TRBD2. Germline V lookup: CDR1 SGHRS, CDR2 YFSETQ. The V segment lost 0 bases and the J segment 3 bases; nucleotides outside the gene matches: 7. This CDR3 contains 17 residues. The CDR3 region has the DNA TGCGCCAGCAGCTTGGATGGAGTAGCGGGAGGGAAAGAGACCCAGTACTTC. It translates to CASSLDGVAGGKETQYF.

This clonotype has only a few counts. J is TRBJ2-2 and V is TRBV13; the match to TRBD1 covers 7 bases. This CDR3 contains 15 residues. Trimming at V came to 7 bases and at J to 6 bases, leaving 11 bases not matched to a gene. Looked up from germline, CDR1 is PRHDT and CDR2 is FYEKMQ (reference sequence). CDR3: CASTLRGGDPGELFF. In nucleotides, the CDR3 is TGTGCCAGCACCCTTCGAGGGGGCGACCCCGGGGAGCTGTTTTTT.

This clonotype has at least ten counts. The genes are TRBV7-9 and TRBJ2-1; D is unresolved. Germline CDR1 is SEHNR and CDR2 is FQNEAQ (reference sequence). Trimming took 7 bases from V and 10 from J, leaving 11 bases between them. The CDR3 extends over 11 amino acids. DNA of the CDR3: TGTGCCAGCACGCTACAGAGAGAGCAGTTCTTC. Translation gives CASTLQREQFF.

The V call is TRBV5-6, the J call TRBJ1-6; 7 bases are shared with TRBD1. Germline V gives CDR1 SGHDT, CDR2 YYEEEE. The CDR3 runs 17 residues. V was clipped by 4 bases and J by 6 bases; unmatched bases: 13. The CDR3 loop is CASSRFKDRAGNSPLHF. DNA of the CDR3: TGTGCCAGCAGCAGATTCAAAGACAGGGCGGGTAATTCACCCCTCCACTTT.

The chain employs TRBV20-1 and TRBJ2-7, with D uncertain. The CDR3 consists of 14 residues. The germline V gene encodes CDR1 DFQATT and CDR2 SNEGSKA (reference sequence). Trimming removed 6 bases from V and 2 bases from J, with 17 bases in between. CDR3 region: CSAPPQTNPYEQYF. The CDR3 DNA is TGCAGTGCCCCGCCTCAGACAAATCCCTACGAGCAGTACTTC.

This clonotype occurred many times. The chain carries TRBV7-2 and TRBJ2-7, with 7 bases matching TRBD1. J gave up 7 bases and V 3 bases, and 6 bases lay outside the gene matches. CDR1 is SGHTA and CDR2 is FQGNSA in the germline V gene. The CDR3 consists of 13 residues. The CDR3 DNA reads TGTGCCAGCAGCTTCGAGGGGGCGAGGGAGCAGTACTTC. Residues: CASSFEGAREQYF.

This clonotype was found a few times. The chain uses TRBV28 and TRBJ2-6; D is unresolved. V shed 5 bases and J shed 0 bases, with 8 bases lying between them. The length of the CDR3 is 15 residues. The V gene's germline CDR1 is MDHEN and CDR2 SYDVKM. The CDR3 loop is CASSIKPSGANVLTF. The CDR3 region has the DNA TGTGCCAGCAGTATTAAGCCCTCTGGGGCCAACGTCCTGACTTTC. The complete variable domain, with remaining parts taken from reference TRBV28 and TRBJ2-6, reads DVKVTQSSRYLVKRTGEKVFLECVQDMDHENMFWYRQDPGLGLRLIYFSYDVKMKEKGDIPEGYSVSREKKERFSLILESASTNQTSMYLCASSIKPSGANVLTFGAGSRLTVL.

The chain recombines TRBV6-1 with TRBJ1-4; D unresolved. The CDR3 runs 13 residues. Deletions cut 3 bases from V and 2 bases from J, with 4 bases between. The germline CDR1 and CDR2 sequences are MNHNS and SASEGT. CDR3 coding DNA: TGTGCCAGCAGTGAGGGGACTAATGAAAAACTGTTTTTT. Amino acids: CASSEGTNEKLFF.

This clonotype came up a few times. The chain employs TRBV6-6 and TRBJ1-1, with D perhaps TRBD1 (6 bases). The germline V gene has CDR1 MNHNY and CDR2 SVGAGI (reference sequence). The ends were cut back, 1 base at V and 0 bases at J, with 9 bases in the middle. The CDR3 extends over 15 amino acids. CDR3 in amino acids: CASSYFGQMNTEAFF. The CDR3 nucleotides read TGTGCCAGCAGTTACTTTGGACAGATGAACACTGAAGCTTTCTTT.